This entry concerns a single T cell receptor (beta chain). Trimming left V 5 bases short and J 1 base short, with 11 bases between. CDR3 length: 14 residues. Germline CDR1 is SGHVS and CDR2 is FNYEAQ. Time point of the sample: cycle 4 day 1 (C4D1), after six to seven weeks of nivolumab. Each patient's relapse followed autologous stem cell transplantation, and brentuximab vedotin exposure varied. These data come from a study of PD-1 blockade in classical Hodgkin lymphoma. Assay: immunoSEQ multiplex PCR; the TCRdb copy retains only in-frame clones and omits some. Among 20,000 to 25,000 clones listed, 70% to 75% were seen once.

This sequence was found in a human donor with classical Hodgkin lymphoma. Here the sequenced sample was peripheral blood mononuclear cells (PBMCs), taken before the fourth cycle of nivolumab. The V and J genes are TRBV7-6 and TRBJ1-1; D may be TRBD1 (5 bases). Here the CDR3 reads CASSGGLRNTEAFF. Written as DNA, the CDR3 is TGTGCCAGCAGCGGGGGTCTTAGGAACACTGAAGCTTTCTTT.